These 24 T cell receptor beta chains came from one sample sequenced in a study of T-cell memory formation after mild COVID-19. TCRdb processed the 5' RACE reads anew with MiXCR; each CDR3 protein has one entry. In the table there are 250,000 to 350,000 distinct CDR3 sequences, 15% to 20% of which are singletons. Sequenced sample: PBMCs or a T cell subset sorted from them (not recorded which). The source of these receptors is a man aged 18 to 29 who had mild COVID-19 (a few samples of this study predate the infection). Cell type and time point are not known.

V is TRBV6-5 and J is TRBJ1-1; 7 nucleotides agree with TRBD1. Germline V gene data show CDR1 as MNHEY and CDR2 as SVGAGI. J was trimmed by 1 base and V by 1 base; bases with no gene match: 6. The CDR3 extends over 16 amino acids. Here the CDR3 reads CASSYLGQTANTEAFF. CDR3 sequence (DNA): TGTGCCAGCAGTTACTTGGGACAGACCGCGAACACTGAAGCTTTCTTT.

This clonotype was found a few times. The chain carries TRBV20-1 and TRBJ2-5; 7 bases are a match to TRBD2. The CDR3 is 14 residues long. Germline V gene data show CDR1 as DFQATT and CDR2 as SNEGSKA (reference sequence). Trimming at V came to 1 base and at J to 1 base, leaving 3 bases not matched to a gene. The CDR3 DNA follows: TGCAGTGCTAGAGCGGGGGGTGTCCAAGAGACCCAGTACTTC. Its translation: CSARAGGVQETQYF.

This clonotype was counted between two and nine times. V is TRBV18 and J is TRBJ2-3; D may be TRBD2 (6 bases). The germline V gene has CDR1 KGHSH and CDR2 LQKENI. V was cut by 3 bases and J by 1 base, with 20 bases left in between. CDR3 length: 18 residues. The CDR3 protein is CASSPRTAGAGGTDTQYF. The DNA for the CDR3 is TGTGCCAGCTCACCCCGAACCGCCGGAGCGGGCGGCACAGATACGCAGTATTTT.

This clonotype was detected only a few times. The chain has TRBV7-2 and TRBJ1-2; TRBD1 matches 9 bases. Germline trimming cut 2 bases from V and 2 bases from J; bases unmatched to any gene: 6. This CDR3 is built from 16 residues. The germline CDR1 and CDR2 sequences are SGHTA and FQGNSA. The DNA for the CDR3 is TGTGCCAGCAGCTTACCGAGGGACAGGGTCAACTATGGCTACACCTTC. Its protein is CASSLPRDRVNYGYTF.

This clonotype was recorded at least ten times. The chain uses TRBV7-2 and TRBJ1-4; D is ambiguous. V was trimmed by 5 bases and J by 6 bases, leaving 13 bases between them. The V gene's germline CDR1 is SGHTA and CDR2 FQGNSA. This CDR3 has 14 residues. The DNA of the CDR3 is TGTGCCAGCAGCAACCAGAAAGGGCATGAAAAACTGTTTTTT. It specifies CASSNQKGHEKLFF.

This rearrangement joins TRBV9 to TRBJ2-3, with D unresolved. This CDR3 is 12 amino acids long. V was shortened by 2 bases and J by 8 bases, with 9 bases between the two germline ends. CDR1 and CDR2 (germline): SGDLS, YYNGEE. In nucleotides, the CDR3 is TGTGCCAGCAGCGTCCAAACATCTACGCAGTATTTT. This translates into CASSVQTSTQYF. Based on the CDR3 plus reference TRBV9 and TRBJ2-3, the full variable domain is DSGVTQTPKHLITATGQRVTLRCSPRSGDLSVYWYQQSLDQGLQFLIQYYNGEERAKGNILERFSAQQFPDLHSELNLSSLELGDSALYFCASSVQTSTQYFGPGTRLTVL.

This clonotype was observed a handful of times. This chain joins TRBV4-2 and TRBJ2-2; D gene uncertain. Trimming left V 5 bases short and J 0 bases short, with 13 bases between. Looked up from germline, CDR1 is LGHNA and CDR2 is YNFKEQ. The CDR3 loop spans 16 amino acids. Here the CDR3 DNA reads TGTGCCAGCAGCTCAACGAGACAAACGAACACCGGGGAGCTGTTTTTT. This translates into CASSSTRQTNTGELFF.

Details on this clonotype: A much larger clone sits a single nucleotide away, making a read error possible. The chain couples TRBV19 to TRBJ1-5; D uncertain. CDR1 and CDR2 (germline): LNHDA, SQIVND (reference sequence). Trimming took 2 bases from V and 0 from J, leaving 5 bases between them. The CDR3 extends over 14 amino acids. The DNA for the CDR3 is TGTGCCAGTAGTATACAGAATAGCAATCAGCCCCAGCATTTT. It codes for CASSIQNSNQPQHF. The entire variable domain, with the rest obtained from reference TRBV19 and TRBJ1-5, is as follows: DGGITQSPKYLFRKEGQNVTLSCEQNLNHDAMYWYRQDPGQGLRLIYYSQIVNDFQKGDIAEGYSVSREKKESFPLTVTSAQKNPTAFYLCASSIQNSNQPQHFGDGTRLSIL.

DNA of the CDR3: TGTGCCAGCAGCCCAGCCCCCCCCACGCAGTATTTT. Amino acids: CASSPAPPTQYF. The rearrangement links TRBV7-9 to TRBJ2-3; D call uncertain. Trimming took off 5 bases at V and 9 bases at J, with 12 bases between the two ends. Germline V lookup: CDR1 SEHNR, CDR2 FQNEAQ (reference sequence). The CDR3 is made up of 12 amino acids.

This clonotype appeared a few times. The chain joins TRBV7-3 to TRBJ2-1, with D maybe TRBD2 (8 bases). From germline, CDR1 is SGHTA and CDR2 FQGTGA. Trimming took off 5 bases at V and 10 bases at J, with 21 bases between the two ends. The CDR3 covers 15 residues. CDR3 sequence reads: CASSPINAGGQEQFF. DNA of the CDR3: TGTGCCAGCAGCCCGATCAACGCGGGGGGACAGGAGCAGTTCTTC.

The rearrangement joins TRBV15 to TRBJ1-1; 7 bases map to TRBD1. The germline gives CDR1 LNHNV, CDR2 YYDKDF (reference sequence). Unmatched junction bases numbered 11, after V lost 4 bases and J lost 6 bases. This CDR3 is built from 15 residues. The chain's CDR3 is CATSIGQGVRAEAFF. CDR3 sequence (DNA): TGTGCCACCAGCATAGGCCAGGGGGTTCGCGCTGAAGCTTTCTTT. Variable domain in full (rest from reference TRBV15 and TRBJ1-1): DAMVIQNPRYQVTQFGKPVTLSCSQTLNHNVMYWYQQKSSQAPKLLFHYYDKDFNNEADTPDNFQSRRPNTSFCFLDIRSPGLGDTAMYLCATSIGQGVRAEAFFGQGTRLTVV.

The CDR3 protein is CASSRRQEGTEAFF. The DNA of the CDR3 is TGTGCCAGCAGCCGGCGACAGGAGGGTACTGAAGCTTTCTTT. V gene TRBV14 combines with J gene TRBJ1-1, with D possibly TRBD1 on 6 matching bases. The length of the CDR3 is 14 residues. V lost 4 bases to trimming and J lost 5 bases, with 14 bases between them. Per the germline V gene, CDR1 is SGHDN and CDR2 is FVKESK.

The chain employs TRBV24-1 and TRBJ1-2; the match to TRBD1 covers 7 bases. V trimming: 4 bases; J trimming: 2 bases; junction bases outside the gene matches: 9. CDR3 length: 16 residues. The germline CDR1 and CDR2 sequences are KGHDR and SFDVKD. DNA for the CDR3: TGTGCCACCAGTGACGGACGGACAGGCGGCAACTATGGCTACACCTTC. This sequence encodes CATSDGRTGGNYGYTF.

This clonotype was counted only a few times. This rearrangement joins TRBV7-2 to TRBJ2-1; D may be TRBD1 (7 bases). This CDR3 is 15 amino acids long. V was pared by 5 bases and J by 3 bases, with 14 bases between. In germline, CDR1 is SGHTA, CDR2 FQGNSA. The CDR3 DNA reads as TGTGCCAGCAGCGCGGGGACAGCCGACTACAATGAGCAGTTCTTC. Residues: CASSAGTADYNEQFF.

The chain's CDR3 is CASALRAGGEELFF. The CDR3 nucleotides are TGCGCCAGCGCCCTGAGGGCAGGGGGCGAAGAACTGTTTTTT. The chain couples TRBV5-1 to TRBJ1-4; 8 bases are shared with TRBD1. Germline assignment: CDR1 SGHRS and CDR2 YFSETQ. V shed 7 bases and J 12 bases; nucleotides not matched to a gene: 14. The CDR3 extends over 14 amino acids.

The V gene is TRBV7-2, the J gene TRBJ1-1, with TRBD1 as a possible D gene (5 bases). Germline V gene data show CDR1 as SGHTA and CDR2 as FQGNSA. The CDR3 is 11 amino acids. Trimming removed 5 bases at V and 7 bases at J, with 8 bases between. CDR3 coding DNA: TGTGCCAGCAGCCAAAGGGGTGAAGCTTTCTTT. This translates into CASSQRGEAFF.

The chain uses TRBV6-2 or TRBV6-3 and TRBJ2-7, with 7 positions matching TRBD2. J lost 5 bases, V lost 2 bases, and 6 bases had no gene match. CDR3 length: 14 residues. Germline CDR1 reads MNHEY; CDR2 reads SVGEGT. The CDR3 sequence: CASSYGLELHEQYV. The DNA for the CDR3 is TGTGCCAGCAGTTACGGACTAGAGCTCCACGAGCAGTACGTC.

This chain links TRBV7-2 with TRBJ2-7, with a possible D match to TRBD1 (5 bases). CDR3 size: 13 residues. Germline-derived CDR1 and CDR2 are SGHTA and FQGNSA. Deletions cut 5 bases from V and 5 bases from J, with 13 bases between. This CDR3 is CASSQWSGNEQYF. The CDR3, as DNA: TGTGCCAGCAGCCAATGGTCAGGGAACGAGCAGTACTTC.

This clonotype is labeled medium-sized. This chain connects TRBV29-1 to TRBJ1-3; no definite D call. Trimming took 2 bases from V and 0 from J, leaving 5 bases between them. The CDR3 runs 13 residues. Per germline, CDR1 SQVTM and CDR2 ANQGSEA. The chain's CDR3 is CSVEPGSGNTIYF. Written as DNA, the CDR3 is TGCAGCGTTGAACCAGGCTCTGGAAACACCATATATTTT.

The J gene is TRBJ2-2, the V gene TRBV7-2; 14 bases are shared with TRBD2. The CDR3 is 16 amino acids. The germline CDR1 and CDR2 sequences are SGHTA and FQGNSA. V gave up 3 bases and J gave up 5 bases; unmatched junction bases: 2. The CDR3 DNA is TGTGCCAGCAGCTTGACTAGCGGGGGGGTGACCGGGGAGCTGTTTTTT. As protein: CASSLTSGGVTGELFF.

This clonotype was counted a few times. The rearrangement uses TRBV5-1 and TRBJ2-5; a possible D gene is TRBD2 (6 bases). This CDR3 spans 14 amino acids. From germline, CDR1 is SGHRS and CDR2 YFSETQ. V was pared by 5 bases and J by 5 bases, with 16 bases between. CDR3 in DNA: TGCGCCAGCAGGCGGAACGGCGGGGAGGAGACCCAGTACTTC. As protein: CASRRNGGEETQYF. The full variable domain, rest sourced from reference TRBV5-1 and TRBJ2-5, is KAGVTQTPRYLIKTRGQQVTLSCSPISGHRSVSWYQQTPGQGLQFLFEYFSETQRNKGNFPGRFSGRQFSNSRSEMNVSTLELGDSALYLCASRRNGGEETQYFGPGTRLLVL.

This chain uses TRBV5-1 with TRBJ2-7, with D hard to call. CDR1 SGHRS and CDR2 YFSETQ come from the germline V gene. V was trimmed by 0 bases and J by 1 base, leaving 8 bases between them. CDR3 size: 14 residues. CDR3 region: CASSLEPESYEQYF. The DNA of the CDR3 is TGCGCCAGCAGCTTGGAGCCGGAGTCCTACGAGCAGTACTTC.

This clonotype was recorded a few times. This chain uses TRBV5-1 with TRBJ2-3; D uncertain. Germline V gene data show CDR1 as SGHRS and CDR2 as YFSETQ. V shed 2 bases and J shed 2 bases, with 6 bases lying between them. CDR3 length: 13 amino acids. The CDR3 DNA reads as TGCGCCAGCAGCTTTGGAAACACAGATACGCAGTATTTT. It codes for CASSFGNTDTQYF.

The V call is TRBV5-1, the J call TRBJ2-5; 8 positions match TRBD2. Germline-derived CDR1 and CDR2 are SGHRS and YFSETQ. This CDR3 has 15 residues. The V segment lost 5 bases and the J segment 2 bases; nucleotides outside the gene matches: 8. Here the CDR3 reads CASRLLSSGQETQYF. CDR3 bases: TGCGCCAGCAGATTGTTGTCTAGCGGGCAAGAGACCCAGTACTTC.